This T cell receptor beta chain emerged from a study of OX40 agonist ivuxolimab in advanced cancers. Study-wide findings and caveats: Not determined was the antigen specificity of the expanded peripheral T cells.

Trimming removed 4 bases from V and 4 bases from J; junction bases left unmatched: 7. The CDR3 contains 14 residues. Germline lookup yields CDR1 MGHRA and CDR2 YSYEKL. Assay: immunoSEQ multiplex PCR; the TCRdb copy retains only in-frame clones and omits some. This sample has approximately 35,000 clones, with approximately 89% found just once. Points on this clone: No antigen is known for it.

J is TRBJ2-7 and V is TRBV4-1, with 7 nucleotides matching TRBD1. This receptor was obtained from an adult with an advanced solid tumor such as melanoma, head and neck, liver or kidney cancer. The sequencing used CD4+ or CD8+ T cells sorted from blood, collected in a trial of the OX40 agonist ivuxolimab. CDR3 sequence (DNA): TGCGCCAGCAGCCCAGGGACAGATGAATACGAGCAGTACTTC. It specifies CASSPGTDEYEQYF.